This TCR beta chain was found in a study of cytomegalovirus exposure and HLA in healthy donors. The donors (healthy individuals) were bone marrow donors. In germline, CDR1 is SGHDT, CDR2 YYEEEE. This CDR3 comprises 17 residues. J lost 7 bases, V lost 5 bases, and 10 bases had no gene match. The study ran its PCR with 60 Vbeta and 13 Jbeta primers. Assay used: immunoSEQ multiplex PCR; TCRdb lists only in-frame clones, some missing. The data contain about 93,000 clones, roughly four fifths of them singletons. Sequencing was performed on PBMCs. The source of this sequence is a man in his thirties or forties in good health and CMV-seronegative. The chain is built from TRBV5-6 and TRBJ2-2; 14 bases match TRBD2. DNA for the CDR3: TGTGCCAGCAGTTCTGAACCTGGACTAGCGGGAGGCGGGGAGCTGTTTTTT. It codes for CASSSEPGLAGGGELFF. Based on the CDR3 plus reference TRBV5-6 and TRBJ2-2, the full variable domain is DAGVTQSPTHLIKTRGQQVTLRCSPKSGHDTVSWYQQALGQGPQFIFQYYEEEERQRGNFPDRFSGHQFPNYSSELNVNALLLGDSALYLCASSSEPGLAGGGELFFGEGSRLTVL.